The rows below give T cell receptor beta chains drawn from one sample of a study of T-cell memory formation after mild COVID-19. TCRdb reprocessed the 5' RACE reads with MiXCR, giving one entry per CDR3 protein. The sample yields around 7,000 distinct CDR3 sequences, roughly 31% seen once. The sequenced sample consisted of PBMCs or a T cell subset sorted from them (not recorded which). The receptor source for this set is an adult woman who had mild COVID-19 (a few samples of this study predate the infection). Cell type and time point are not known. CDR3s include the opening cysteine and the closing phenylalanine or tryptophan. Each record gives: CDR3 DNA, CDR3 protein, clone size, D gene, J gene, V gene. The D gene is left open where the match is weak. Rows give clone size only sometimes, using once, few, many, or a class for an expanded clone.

TGTGCCAGCCAGCTCGGGAGGCCCTACGAGCAGTACTTC | CASQLGRPYEQYF | few | TRBD2 | TRBJ2-7 | TRBV6-5
TGTGCCAGCAGAGCGCCCGGGGAGCTGTTTTTT | CASRAPGELFF | . | . | TRBJ2-2 | TRBV2
TGTGCCAGCAGCTTAGATCGGGGCTGGGCAGATACGCAGTATTTT | CASSLDRGWADTQYF | . | . | TRBJ2-3 | TRBV7-2
TGCGCCAGCAGCCAAGTCCAACAAGAGACCCAGTACTTC | CASSQVQQETQYF | many | . | TRBJ2-5 | TRBV4-3
TGCGCCAGCAGCAGAGGACAGGCGAACTACAATGAGCAGTTCTTC | CASSRGQANYNEQFF | medium-sized | TRBD1 | TRBJ2-1 | TRBV5-1
TGTGCCTGGAGTGGTGGGGGATGGGACAATGAGCAGTTCTTC | CAWSGGGWDNEQFF | many | . | TRBJ2-1 | TRBV30
TGTGCCATCAGTGATGGACTAGCGGGAGCGGGCGGGGAGCTGTTTTTT | CAISDGLAGAGGELFF | medium-sized | TRBD2 | TRBJ2-2 | TRBV10-3
TGTGCCAGCAGCGACAGGGGGCGGGGGGCCAACGTCCTGACTTTC | CASSDRGRGANVLTF | many | TRBD1 | TRBJ2-6 | TRBV7-6
TGTGCCAGCAGCTTAAGGGAGGCCCAGCCCCAGCATTTT | CASSLREAQPQHF | . | . | TRBJ1-5 | TRBV7-2
TGTGCCAGCAGCCCGGGGACACCAAATCAGCCCCAGCATTTT | CASSPGTPNQPQHF | . | . | TRBJ1-5 | TRBV7-8
TGTGCCAGCAGTGAGGGGAGCACAGATACGCAGTATTTT | CASSEGSTDTQYF | few | . | TRBJ2-3 | TRBV6-4
TGTGCCATCGGCGGAGGTAGCGGAGTACTTTACGAGCAGTACTTC | CAIGGGSGVLYEQYF | many | . | TRBJ2-7 | TRBV10-3
TGTGCCAGCAGCACCGAGGTCACTGAAGCTTTCTTT | CASSTEVTEAFF | many | . | TRBJ1-1 | TRBV7-9
TGTGCCAGCAGGACCTTGGGGCGAGAGACCCAGTACTTC | CASRTLGRETQYF | many | . | TRBJ2-5 | TRBV12-3/TRBV12-4
TGTGCCAGCAGCTTGACTAGTCTAGGCGAGCAGTACTTC | CASSLTSLGEQYF | many | . | TRBJ2-7 | TRBV7-3
TGTGCCAGCAGCCCCAGAGAACTAGCGGGTGTATACAATGAGCAGTTCTTC | CASSPRELAGVYNEQFF | many | TRBD2 | TRBJ2-1 | TRBV7-9
TGCAGTGCTAGAGAGAGGACAGTAGATCAGCCCCAGCATTTT | CSARERTVDQPQHF | many | . | TRBJ1-5 | TRBV20-1
TGTGCCAGCAGTTTAAGAATCGGGACTAGCGGGTGGGGGACCCAGTACTTC | CASSLRIGTSGWGTQYF | many | TRBD2 | TRBJ2-5 | TRBV27
TGTGCCAGCAGCCCTTTAATGGGTGCGTACAATGAGCAGTTCTTC | CASSPLMGAYNEQFF | medium-sized | . | TRBJ2-1 | TRBV7-9
TGCAGTTGCACCCGACTGGATTCAAGTACGAATACGCAGTATTTT | CSCTRLDSSTNTQYF | . | . | TRBJ2-3 | TRBV20-1
TGTGCCAGCAGCTTAGAAGTCAGGGCGGCGGAGGACTCCTACAATGAGCAGTTCTTC | CASSLEVRAAEDSYNEQFF | many | . | TRBJ2-1 | TRBV5-4
TGTGCCAGTATTTCAAGGGGGGACACTGAAGCTTTCTTT | CASISRGDTEAFF | many | . | TRBJ1-1 | TRBV19
TGTGCCAGCAGGCCGACTAGAGCTACAGATACGCAGTATTTT | CASRPTRATDTQYF | . | . | TRBJ2-3 | TRBV7-2
TGTGCCAGCAGCGATCCAGTGTCCTACGAGCAGTACTTC | CASSDPVSYEQYF | . | . | TRBJ2-7 | TRBV5-5
TGCAGCGTGAGGGGGCCGGGCATTCAGTACTTC | CSVRGPGIQYF | . | TRBD1 | TRBJ2-4 | TRBV29-1
TGCGCCAGCAGCCAAGCCGGCTCGCTAAACTATGGCTACACCTTC | CASSQAGSLNYGYTF | many | . | TRBJ1-2 | TRBV4-1
TGCAGTGCTACCCCCGGGGCCCTTCAGGGGTACGAGCAGTACTTC | CSATPGALQGYEQYF | few | . | TRBJ2-7 | TRBV20-1
TGTGCCAGCAGTTACCCCCAGATATATACCCACGAGCAGTACTTC | CASSYPQIYTHEQYF | medium-sized | . | TRBJ2-7 | TRBV6-6
TGTGCCAGCGGTGGGCAGGGACGGGGGACCCAGTACTTC | CASGGQGRGTQYF | many | . | TRBJ2-5 | TRBV6-2/TRBV6-3
TGTGCCAGCAGCTTGAGGGTCGTCTCCTACGAGCAGTACTTC | CASSLRVVSYEQYF | many | . | TRBJ2-7 | TRBV5-6
TGTGCCTGGAAAGGGACTTGGGCCGGGGAGCTGTTTTTT | CAWKGTWAGELFF | many | . | TRBJ2-2 | TRBV30
TGTGCCAGCAGTTACTCGAATCTGGGGAGTTACAATGAGCAGTTCTTC | CASSYSNLGSYNEQFF | medium-sized | . | TRBJ2-1 | TRBV6-5
TGCAGTGCACGACTAGCAGATACGCAGTATTTT | CSARLADTQYF | once | . | TRBJ2-3 | TRBV20-1
TGTGCCAGCAGTTCCCACAGGCCCCAAACCTTCTATATTAATGAGCAGTTCTTC | CASSSHRPQTFYINEQFF | many | . | TRBJ2-1 | TRBV12-3/TRBV12-4
TGTGCCAGCAGCTTGGGACTAAGTAGGGACGAGCAGTACTTC | CASSLGLSRDEQYF | many | TRBD2 | TRBJ2-7 | TRBV7-9
TGTGCCATCAGTGAAGACACTGAAGCTTTCTTT | CAISEDTEAFF | many | . | TRBJ1-1 | TRBV10-3
TGTGCCAGCCACGGGATACTTTCCTACGAGCAGTACTTC | CASHGILSYEQYF | many | . | TRBJ2-7 | TRBV18
TGTGCCAGCAGCATATCCGGGACTCCCCACAATGAGCAGTTCTTC | CASSISGTPHNEQFF | . | . | TRBJ2-1 | TRBV9
TGTGCCAGCAGCCACGCCCCCCTAGCGGGAGAGTCGGATACGCAGTATTTT | CASSHAPLAGESDTQYF | medium-sized | TRBD2 | TRBJ2-3 | TRBV4-2
TGCGCCAGCAGCATCGGACGGAGCACAGATACGCAGTATTTT | CASSIGRSTDTQYF | . | . | TRBJ2-3 | TRBV5-1
TGTGCCAGCTCACCAACTCGGGACAGGGGCGTTACTGAAGCTTTCTTT | CASSPTRDRGVTEAFF | many | TRBD1 | TRBJ1-1 | TRBV18
TGTGCCAGCAGCCCCGAACCGGGACATGTCCGTCGGTACTTC | CASSPEPGHVRRYF | medium-sized | . | TRBJ2-7 | TRBV3-1
TGCGCCAGCAGCTTTTTACAGTTCACCGGGGAGCTGTTTTTT | CASSFLQFTGELFF | . | . | TRBJ2-2 | TRBV5-1
TGTGCCAGCAGCTTGCCCCCTGAGGACGAGCAGTACTTC | CASSLPPEDEQYF | many | . | TRBJ2-7 | TRBV5-5